This TCR beta chain derives from a study of blood T cell repertoires in COVID-19. Study in general: Acute and convalescent COVID-19 specimens originated in the United States, Italy and Spain. Nucleic acid was either cDNA or gDNA, and it came from T cells, B-cell-depleted T cells, or PBMCs.

Seattle cases were enrolled at active infection and followed longitudinally. Study processing details: Counts of nucleated cells, estimated from reference gene primer amplification, were obtained. Data came from immunoSEQ multiplex PCR; TCRdb stores just in-frame clones and leaves some out. That table is the source of V, J and clone size, and D and trimming were worked out from the DNA. Of approximately 150,000 clones in the sample, roughly 93% were seen once. Germline V CDR1 and CDR2: SGHDT, YYEEEE. The CDR3 totals 15 residues. The ends lost 2 bases at V and 15 bases at J; junction bases unmatched: 16.

The rearrangement joins TRBV5-6 to TRBJ2-1, with 8 nucleotides matching TRBD2. The TCR sequence derives from a man younger than 35 with COVID-19, enrolled during active disease. The material sequenced was peripheral blood. CDR3 DNA sequence: TGTGCCAGCAGCTTCGGTTGGCTCGGGGTAGCGGGACCGTTCTTC. Its protein is CASSFGWLGVAGPFF.